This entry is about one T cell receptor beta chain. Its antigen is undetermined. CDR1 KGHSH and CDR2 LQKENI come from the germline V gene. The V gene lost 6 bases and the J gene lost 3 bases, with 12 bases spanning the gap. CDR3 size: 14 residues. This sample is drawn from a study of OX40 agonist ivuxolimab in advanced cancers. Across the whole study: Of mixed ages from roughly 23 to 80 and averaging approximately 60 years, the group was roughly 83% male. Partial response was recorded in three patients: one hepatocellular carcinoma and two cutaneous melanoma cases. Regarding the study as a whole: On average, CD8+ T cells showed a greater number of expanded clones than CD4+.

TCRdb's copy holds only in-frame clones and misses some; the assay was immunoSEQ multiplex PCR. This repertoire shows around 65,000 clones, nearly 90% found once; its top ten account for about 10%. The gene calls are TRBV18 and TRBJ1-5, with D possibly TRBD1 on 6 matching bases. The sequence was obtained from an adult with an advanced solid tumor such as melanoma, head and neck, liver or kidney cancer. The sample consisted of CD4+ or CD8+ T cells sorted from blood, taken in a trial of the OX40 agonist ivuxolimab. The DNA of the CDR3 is TGTGCCAGCTCCCGCCGGGACAACAATCAGCCCCAGCATTTT. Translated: CASSRRDNNQPQHF.